The clone carrying this T cell receptor beta chain was observed a handful of times. Its antigen is undetermined. The data belong to a study of CD8 T cells in ankylosing spondylitis. One entry per CDR3 protein, called by TCRdb with MiXCR from the 5' RACE reads. The sample contains a few hundred thousand distinct CDR3 sequences, 15% to 20% of which appear only once. General observations from the study: Typical of ankylosing spondylitis blood, it appeared, was a TCR beta motif of under 10 highly homologous variants.

V lost 2 bases to trimming and J lost 3 bases, with 7 bases between them. The CDR3 extends over 14 amino acids. Per germline, CDR1 SGHTA and CDR2 FQGTGA. The TCR was taken from a male donor with ankylosing spondylitis. This sequence joins TRBV7-3 and TRBJ2-2; D gene ambiguous. Sequenced material: blood, either unsorted or a sorted T cell fraction (not recorded which). In DNA, the CDR3 is TGTGCCAGCAGCTTATGGCCATACACCGGGGAGCTGTTTTTT. Its protein is CASSLWPYTGELFF.